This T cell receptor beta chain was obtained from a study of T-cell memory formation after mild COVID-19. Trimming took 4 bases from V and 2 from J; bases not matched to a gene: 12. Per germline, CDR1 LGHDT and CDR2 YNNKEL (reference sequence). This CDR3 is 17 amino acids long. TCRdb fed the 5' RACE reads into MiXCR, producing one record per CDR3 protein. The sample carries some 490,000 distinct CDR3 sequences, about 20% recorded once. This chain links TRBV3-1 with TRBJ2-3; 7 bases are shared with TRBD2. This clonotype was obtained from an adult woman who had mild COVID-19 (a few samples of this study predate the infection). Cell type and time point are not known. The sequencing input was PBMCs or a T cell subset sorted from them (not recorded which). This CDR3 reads CASSPWERGADTDTQYF. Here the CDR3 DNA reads TGTGCCAGCAGCCCCTGGGAGCGGGGCGCTGACACAGATACGCAGTATTTT.